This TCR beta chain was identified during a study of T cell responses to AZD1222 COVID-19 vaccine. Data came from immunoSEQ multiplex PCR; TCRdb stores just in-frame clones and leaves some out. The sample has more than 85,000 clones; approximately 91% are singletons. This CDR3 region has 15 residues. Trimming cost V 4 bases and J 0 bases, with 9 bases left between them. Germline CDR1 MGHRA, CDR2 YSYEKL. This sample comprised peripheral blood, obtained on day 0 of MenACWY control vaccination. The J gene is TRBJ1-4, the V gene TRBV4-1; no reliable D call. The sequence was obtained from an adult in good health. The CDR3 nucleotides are TGCGCCAGCAGCCGCGCCCGTGCAACTAATGAAAAACTGTTTTTT. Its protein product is CASSRARATNEKLFF.